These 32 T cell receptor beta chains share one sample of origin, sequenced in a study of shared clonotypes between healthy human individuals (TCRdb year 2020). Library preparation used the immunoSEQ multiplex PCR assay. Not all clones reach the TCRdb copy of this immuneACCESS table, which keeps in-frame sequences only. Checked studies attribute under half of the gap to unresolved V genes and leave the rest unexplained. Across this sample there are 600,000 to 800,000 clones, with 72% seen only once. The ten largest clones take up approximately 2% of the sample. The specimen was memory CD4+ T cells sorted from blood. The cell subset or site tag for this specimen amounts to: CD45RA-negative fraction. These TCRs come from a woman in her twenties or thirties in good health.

This CDR3 is CASRPSTGVLGQFF. CDR3 coding DNA: TGCGCCAGCAGACCTTCGACAGGAGTTCTCGGGCAGTTCTTC. The gene calls are TRBV5-1 and TRBJ2-1, with D possibly being TRBD1 (6 bases). CDR1 and CDR2 (germline): SGHRS, YFSETQ. The CDR3 covers 14 residues. The V end was cut by 5 bases, the J end by 12 bases, with 21 bases between.

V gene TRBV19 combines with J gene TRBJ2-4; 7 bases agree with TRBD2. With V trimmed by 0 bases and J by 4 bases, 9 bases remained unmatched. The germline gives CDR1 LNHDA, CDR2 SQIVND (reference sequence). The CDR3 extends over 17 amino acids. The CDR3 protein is CASSIDLQGLGKNIQYF. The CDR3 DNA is TGTGCCAGTAGTATAGATCTCCAAGGACTAGGAAAAAACATTCAGTACTTC.

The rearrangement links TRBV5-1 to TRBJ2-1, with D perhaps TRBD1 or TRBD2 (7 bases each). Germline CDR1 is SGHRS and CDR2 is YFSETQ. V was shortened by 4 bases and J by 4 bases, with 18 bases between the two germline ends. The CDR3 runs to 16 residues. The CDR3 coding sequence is TGCGCCAGCAGCCAGGGACAGCTAGCGGCATACAATGAGCAGTTCTTC. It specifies CASSQGQLAAYNEQFF.

Here the CDR3 DNA reads TGTGCCAGCAGCTCCGGAGGTAACTCCTACGAGCAGTACTTC. Translation: CASSSGGNSYEQYF. This chain connects TRBV7-2 to TRBJ2-7; a possible D gene is TRBD2 (5 bases). Germline assignment: CDR1 SGHTA and CDR2 FQGNSA. The CDR3 has 14 amino acids. V lost 4 bases and J 0 bases, leaving 10 bases between the germline ends.

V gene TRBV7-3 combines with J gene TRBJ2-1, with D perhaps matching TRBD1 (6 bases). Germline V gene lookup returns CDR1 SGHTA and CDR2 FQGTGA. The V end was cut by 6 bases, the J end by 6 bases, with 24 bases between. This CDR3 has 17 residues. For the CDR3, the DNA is TGTGCCAGCAGTTTATTGCCGCAACAGGGAAGGTCCAATGAGCAGTTCTTC. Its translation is CASSLLPQQGRSNEQFF.

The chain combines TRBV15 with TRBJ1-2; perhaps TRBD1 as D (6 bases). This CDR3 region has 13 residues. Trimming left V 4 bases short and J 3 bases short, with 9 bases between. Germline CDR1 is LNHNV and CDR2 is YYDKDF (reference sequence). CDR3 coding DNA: TGTGCCACCAGCAATCAGGGGTACTATGGCTACACCTTC. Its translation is CATSNQGYYGYTF.

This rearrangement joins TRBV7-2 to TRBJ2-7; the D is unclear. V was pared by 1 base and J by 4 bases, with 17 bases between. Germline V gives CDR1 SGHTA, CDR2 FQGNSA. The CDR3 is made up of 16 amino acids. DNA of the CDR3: TGTGCCAGCAGCTTAGGCGGTAGTGGCAGCCTTTACGAGCAGTACTTC. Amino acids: CASSLGGSGSLYEQYF. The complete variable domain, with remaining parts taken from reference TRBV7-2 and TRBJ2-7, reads GAGVSQSPSNKVTEKGKDVELRCDPISGHTALYWYRQSLGQGLEFLIYFQGNSAPDKSGLPSDRFSAERTGGSVSTLTIQRTQQEDSAVYLCASSLGGSGSLYEQYFGPGTRLTVT.

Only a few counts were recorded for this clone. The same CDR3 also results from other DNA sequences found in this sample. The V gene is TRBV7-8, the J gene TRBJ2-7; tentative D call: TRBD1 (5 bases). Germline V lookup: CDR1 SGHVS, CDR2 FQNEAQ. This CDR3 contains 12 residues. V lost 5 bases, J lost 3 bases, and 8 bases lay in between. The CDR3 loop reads CASSLRDYEQYF. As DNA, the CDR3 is TGTGCCAGCAGCCTCAGGGACTACGAGCAGTACTTC.

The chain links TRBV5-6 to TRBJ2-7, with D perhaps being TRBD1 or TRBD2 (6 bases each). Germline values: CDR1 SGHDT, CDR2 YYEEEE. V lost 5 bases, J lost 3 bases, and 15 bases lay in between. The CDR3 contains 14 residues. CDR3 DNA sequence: TGTGCCAGCAGTTCAGTACAGGGACTCTACGAGCAGTACTTC. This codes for CASSSVQGLYEQYF. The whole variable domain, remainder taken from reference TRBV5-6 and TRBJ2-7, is DAGVTQSPTHLIKTRGQQVTLRCSPKSGHDTVSWYQQALGQGPQFIFQYYEEEERQRGNFPDRFSGHQFPNYSSELNVNALLLGDSALYLCASSSVQGLYEQYFGPGTRLTVT.

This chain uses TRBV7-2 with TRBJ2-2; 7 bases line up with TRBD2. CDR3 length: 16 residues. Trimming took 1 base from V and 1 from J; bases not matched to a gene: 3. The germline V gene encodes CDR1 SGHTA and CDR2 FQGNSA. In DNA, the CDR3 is TGTGCCAGCAGCTTAGGGGTAGCGGGGAACACCGGGGAGCTGTTTTTT. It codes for CASSLGVAGNTGELFF.

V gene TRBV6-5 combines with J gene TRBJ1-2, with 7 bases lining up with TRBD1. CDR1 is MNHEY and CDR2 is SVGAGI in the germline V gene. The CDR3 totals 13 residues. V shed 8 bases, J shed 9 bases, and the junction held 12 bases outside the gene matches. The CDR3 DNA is TGTGCCAGCGGCAATGGACAGGCATTTAGCTACACCTTC. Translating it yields CASGNGQAFSYTF.

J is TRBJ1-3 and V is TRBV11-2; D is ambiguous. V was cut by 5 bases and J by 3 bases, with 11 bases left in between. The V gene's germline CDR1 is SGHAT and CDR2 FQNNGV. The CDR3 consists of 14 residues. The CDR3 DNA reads TGTGCCAGCAGCCCCCGGGTGGGTGGAAACACCATATATTTT. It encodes CASSPRVGGNTIYF.

The CDR3 DNA reads as TGTGCCAGCAGTGCTCCTCCCGGGACAGGTTTGGGCTACACCTTC. It specifies CASSAPPGTGLGYTF. This chain uses TRBV6-1 with TRBJ1-2, with 8 bases aligning to TRBD1. The ends lost 4 bases at V and 8 bases at J; junction bases unmatched: 12. CDR1 is MNHNS, CDR2 SASEGT, per germline. The CDR3 contains 15 residues.

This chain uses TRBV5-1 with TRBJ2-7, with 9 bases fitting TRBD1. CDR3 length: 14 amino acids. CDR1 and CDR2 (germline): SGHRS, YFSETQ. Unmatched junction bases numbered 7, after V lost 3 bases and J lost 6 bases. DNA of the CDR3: TGCGCCAGCAGCTGGGGACAGGGTAGCTTCGAGCAGTACTTC. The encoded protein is CASSWGQGSFEQYF.

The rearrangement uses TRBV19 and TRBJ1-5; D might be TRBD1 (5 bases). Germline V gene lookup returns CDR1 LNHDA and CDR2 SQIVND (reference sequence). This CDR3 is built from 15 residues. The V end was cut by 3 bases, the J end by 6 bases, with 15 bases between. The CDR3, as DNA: TGTGCCAGTAGTATTCATGGGGGAGAGGGTCAGCCCCAGCATTTT. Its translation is CASSIHGGEGQPQHF.

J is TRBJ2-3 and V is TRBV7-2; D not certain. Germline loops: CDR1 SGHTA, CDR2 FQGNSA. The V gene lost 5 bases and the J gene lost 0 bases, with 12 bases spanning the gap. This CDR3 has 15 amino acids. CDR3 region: CASSPTPASTDTQYF. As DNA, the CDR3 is TGTGCCAGCAGCCCGACCCCAGCGAGCACAGATACGCAGTATTTT.

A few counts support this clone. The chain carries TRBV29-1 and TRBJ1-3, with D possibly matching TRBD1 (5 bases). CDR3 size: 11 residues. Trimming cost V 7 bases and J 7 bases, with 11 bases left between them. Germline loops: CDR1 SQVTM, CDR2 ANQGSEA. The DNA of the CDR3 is TGCAGCGCCGGGGGGGTGAACACCATATATTTT. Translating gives CSAGGVNTIYF.

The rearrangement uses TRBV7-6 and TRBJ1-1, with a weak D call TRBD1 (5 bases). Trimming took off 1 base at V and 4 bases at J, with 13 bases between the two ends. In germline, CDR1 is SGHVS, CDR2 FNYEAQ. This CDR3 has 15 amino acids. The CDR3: CASSLGTGFGTEAFF. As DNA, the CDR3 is TGTGCCAGCAGCTTAGGTACAGGATTTGGCACTGAAGCTTTCTTT.

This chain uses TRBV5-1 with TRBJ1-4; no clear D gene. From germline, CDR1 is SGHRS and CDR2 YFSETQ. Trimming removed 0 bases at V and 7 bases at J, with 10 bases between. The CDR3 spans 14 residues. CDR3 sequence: CASSLEGRGEKLFF. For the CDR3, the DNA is TGCGCCAGCAGCTTGGAGGGCCGGGGTGAAAAACTGTTTTTT.

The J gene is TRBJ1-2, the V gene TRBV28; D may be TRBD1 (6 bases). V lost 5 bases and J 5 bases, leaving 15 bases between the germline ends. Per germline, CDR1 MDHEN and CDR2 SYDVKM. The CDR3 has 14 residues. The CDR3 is CASSPPTGEYGYTF. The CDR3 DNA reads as TGTGCCAGCAGTCCCCCGACAGGTGAATATGGCTACACCTTC.

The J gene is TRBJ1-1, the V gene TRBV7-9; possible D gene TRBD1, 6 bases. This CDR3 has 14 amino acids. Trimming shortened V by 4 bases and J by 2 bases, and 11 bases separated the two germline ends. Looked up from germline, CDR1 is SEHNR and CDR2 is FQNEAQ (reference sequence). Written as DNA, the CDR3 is TGTGCCAGCAGCTCCCAGGGGACCAACACTGAAGCTTTCTTT. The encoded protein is CASSSQGTNTEAFF.

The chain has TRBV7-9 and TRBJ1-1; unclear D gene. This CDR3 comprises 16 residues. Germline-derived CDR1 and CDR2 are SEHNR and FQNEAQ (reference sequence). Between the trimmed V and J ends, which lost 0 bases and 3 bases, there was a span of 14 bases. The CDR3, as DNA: TGTGCCAGCAGCTTAGCAATGGACGGAGCGTACACTGAAGCTTTCTTT. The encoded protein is CASSLAMDGAYTEAFF.

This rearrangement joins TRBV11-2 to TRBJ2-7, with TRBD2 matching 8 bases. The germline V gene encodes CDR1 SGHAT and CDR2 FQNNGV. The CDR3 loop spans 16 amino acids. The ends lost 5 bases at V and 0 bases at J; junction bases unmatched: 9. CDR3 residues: CASSPIFTSGSYEQYF. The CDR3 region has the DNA TGTGCCAGCAGCCCGATTTTTACTAGCGGCTCCTACGAGCAGTACTTC.

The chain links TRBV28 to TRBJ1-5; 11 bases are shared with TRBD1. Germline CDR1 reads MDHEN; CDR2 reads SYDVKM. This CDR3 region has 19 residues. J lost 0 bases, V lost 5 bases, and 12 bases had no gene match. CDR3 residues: CASSPWDRGKGRSNQPQHF. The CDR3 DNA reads TGTGCCAGCAGTCCATGGGACAGGGGGAAAGGTCGTAGCAATCAGCCCCAGCATTTT.

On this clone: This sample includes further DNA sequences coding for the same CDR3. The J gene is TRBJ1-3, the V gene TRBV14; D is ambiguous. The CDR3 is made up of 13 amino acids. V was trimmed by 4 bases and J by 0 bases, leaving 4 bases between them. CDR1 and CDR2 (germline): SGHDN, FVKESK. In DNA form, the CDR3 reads TGTGCCAGCAGCCCTCACTCTGGAAACACCATATATTTT. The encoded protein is CASSPHSGNTIYF.

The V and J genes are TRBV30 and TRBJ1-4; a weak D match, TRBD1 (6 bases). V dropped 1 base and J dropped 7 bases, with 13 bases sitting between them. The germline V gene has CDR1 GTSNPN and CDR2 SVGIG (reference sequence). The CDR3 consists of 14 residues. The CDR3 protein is CAWSDRGRGEKLFF. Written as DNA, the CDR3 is TGTGCCTGGAGTGATCGGGGGCGAGGTGAAAAACTGTTTTTT.

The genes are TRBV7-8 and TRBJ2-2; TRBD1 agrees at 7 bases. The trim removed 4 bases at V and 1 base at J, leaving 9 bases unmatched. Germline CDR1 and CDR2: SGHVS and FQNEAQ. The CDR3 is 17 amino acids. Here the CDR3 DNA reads TGTGCCAGCAGCTCGCAAGCCGGGACAGAGAACACCGGGGAGCTGTTTTTT. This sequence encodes CASSSQAGTENTGELFF.

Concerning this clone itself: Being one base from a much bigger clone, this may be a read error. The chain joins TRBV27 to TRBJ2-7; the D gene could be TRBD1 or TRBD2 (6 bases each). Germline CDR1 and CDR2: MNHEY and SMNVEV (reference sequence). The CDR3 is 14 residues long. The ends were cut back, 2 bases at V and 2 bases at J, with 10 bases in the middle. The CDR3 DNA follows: TGTGCCAGCAGTTTAGAAGGGGGGACCTACGAGCAGTACTTC. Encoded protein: CASSLEGGTYEQYF.

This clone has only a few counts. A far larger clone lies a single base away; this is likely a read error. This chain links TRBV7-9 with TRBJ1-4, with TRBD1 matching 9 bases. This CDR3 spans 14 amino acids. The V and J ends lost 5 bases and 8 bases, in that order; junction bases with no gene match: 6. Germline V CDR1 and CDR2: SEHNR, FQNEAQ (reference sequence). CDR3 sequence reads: CASSRGQGNEKLFF. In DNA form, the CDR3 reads TGTGCCAGCAGCCGAGGACAGGGGAACGAAAAACTGTTTTTT.

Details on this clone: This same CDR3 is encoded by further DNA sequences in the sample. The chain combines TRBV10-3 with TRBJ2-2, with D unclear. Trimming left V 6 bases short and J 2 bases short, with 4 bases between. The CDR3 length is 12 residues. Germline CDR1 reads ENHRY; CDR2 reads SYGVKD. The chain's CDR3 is CAIRGNTGELFF. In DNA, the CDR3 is TGTGCCATCAGAGGTAACACCGGGGAGCTGTTTTTT.

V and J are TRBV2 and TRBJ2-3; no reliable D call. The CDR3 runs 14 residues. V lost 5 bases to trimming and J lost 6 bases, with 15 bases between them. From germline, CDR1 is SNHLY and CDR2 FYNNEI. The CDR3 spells CASSPQLRADTQYF. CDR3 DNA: TGTGCCAGCAGTCCACAGCTCCGGGCGGATACGCAGTATTTT.

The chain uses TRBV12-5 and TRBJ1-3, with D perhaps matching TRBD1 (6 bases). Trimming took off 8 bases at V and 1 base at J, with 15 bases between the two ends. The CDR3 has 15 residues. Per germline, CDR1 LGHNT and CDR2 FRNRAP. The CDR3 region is CASNPQGTSGNTIYF. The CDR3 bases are TGTGCTAGTAACCCACAGGGAACGTCTGGAAACACCATATATTTT.